One T cell receptor (beta chain) is described in this entry. The sample belongs to a study of blood T cell repertoires in COVID-19. Study summary: There were acute and convalescent COVID-19 samples, and they came from the United States, Italy and Spain. The analysed material was cDNA or gDNA that came from T cells, B-cell-depleted T cells, or PBMCs.

The CDR3 sequence is 17 residues long. The V and J ends lost 5 bases and 4 bases respectively, with 21 bases between them. Germline-derived CDR1 and CDR2 are MNHNY and SVGAGI (reference sequence). As originally analysed: Scientists estimated how many nucleated cells there were by amplifying reference gene primers. The method was immunoSEQ multiplex PCR; TCRdb's version includes in-frame clones alone and lacks a portion of them. V, J and clone size were drawn from that table, and D and trimming were deduced from the DNA. The top ten clones hold around 2.1% of a sample with under 200,000 clones, roughly 93% of them seen once.

The receptor was derived from a man between 18 and 35 years old with acute or convalescent COVID-19. The V call is TRBV6-6, the J call TRBJ2-1; D is perhaps TRBD1 (6 bases). Material for sequencing was peripheral blood. The CDR3 protein is CASSPKTPGANYNEQFF. The CDR3 DNA reads TGTGCCAGCAGTCCCAAAACCCCAGGGGCTAATTACAATGAGCAGTTCTTC.